What follows are 8 T cell receptor beta chains derived from one specimen sequenced in a study of shared clonotypes between healthy human individuals. The assay was immunoSEQ multiplex PCR, and TCRdb's table has in-frame clones only and misses some. The table has some 2,000,000 clones, more than 90% seen once. The sample was naive CD4+ T cells sorted from blood. This sample's subset: CD45RA+ positively selected. The receptor source for this set is a man aged 18 to 30 in good health.

The rearrangement uses TRBV5-1 and TRBJ2-7; TRBD2 matches 11 bases. V shed 4 bases and J 5 bases; nucleotides not matched to a gene: 8. This CDR3 contains 15 residues. Germline CDR1 and CDR2: SGHRS and YFSETQ. CDR3 region: CASSPSGGPGNEQYF. In DNA form, the CDR3 reads TGCGCCAGCAGCCCTAGCGGGGGGCCGGGAAACGAGCAGTACTTC.

This sequence joins TRBV2 and TRBJ1-1; D unclear. Germline V CDR1 and CDR2: SNHLY, FYNNEI. Trimming took 5 bases from V and 4 from J, leaving 17 bases between them. This CDR3 region has 15 residues. The CDR3 loop is CASSPRGLSGTEAFF. The CDR3 region has the DNA TGTGCCAGCAGTCCTCGAGGGCTTTCGGGCACTGAAGCTTTCTTT.

V is TRBV6-6 and J is TRBJ1-5; tentatively, D is TRBD1 (5 bases). CDR3 length equals 16 residues. The ends were cut back, 5 bases at V and 4 bases at J, with 18 bases in the middle. Germline lookup yields CDR1 MNHNY and CDR2 SVGAGI (reference sequence). CDR3 coding DNA: TGTGCCAGCAGTCGAGAACGGGGGGGGTGGAATCAGCCCCAGCATTTT. As protein: CASSRERGGWNQPQHF.

This sequence joins TRBV4-1 and TRBJ2-5; D is undetermined. V was cut by 2 bases and J by 5 bases, with 9 bases left in between. The CDR3 is 13 amino acids. Germline V gene lookup returns CDR1 MGHRA and CDR2 YSYEKL. CDR3 protein: CASSQFTVETQYF. CDR3 in DNA: TGCGCCAGCAGCCAATTTACTGTGGAGACCCAGTACTTC.

This clone has only one observation. This chain joins TRBV29-1 and TRBJ2-5; 9 bases fit TRBD1. The J call may be incorrect, as the DNA end agrees better with TRBJ2-7. This CDR3 has 13 amino acids. Germline V gene sequence: CDR1 SQVTM, CDR2 ANQGSEA. The CDR3 sequence is CSAGGTGNYEQYF. In DNA, the CDR3 is TGCAGCGCAGGGGGGACAGGGAACTACGAGCAGTACTTC.

V and J are TRBV5-1 and TRBJ2-7, with a possible D match to TRBD1 (7 bases). Trimming cost V 4 bases and J 3 bases, with 14 bases left between them. CDR3 length equals 14 residues. The V gene's germline CDR1 is SGHRS and CDR2 YFSETQ. For the CDR3, the DNA is TGCGCCAGCAGCGCCGGACAGGAGGGCTACGAGCAGTACTTC. It codes for CASSAGQEGYEQYF. Combining the CDR3 with reference TRBV5-1 and TRBJ2-7 gives the whole variable domain KAGVTQTPRYLIKTRGQQVTLSCSPISGHRSVSWYQQTPGQGLQFLFEYFSETQRNKGNFPGRFSGRQFSNSRSEMNVSTLELGDSALYLCASSAGQEGYEQYFGPGTRLTVT.

The genes are TRBV10-3 and TRBJ2-5; a possible D gene is TRBD2 (7 bases). Between the trimmed V and J ends, which lost 0 bases and 1 base, there was a span of 15 bases. The CDR3 runs 17 residues. Germline V CDR1 and CDR2: ENHRY, SYGVKD. In nucleotides, the CDR3 is TGTGCCATCAGTGAGTCGAGGGGCGGGGGCCGCCAAGAGACCCAGTACTTC. Its protein is CAISESRGGGRQETQYF.

This clone was picked up one time. This chain links TRBV5-1 with TRBJ2-7, with D unresolved. The V end was cut by 0 bases, the J end by 0 bases, with 10 bases between. Per the germline V gene, CDR1 is SGHRS and CDR2 is YFSETQ. This CDR3 region has 15 residues. The CDR3 region is CASSLGRRNSYEQYF. CDR3 nucleotides: TGCGCCAGCAGCTTGGGTCGACGGAACTCCTACGAGCAGTACTTC.